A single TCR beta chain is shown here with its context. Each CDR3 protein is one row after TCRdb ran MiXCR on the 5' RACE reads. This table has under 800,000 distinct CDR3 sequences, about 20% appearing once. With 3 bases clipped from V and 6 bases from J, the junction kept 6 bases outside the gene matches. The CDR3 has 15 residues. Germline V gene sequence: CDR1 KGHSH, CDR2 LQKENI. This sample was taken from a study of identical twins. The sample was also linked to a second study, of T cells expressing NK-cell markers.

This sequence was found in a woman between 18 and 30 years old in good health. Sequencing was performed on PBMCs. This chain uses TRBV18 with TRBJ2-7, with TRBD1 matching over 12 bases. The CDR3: CASSPPGQGALEQYF. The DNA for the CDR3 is TGTGCCAGCTCACCTCCGGGACAGGGGGCCCTCGAGCAGTACTTC.